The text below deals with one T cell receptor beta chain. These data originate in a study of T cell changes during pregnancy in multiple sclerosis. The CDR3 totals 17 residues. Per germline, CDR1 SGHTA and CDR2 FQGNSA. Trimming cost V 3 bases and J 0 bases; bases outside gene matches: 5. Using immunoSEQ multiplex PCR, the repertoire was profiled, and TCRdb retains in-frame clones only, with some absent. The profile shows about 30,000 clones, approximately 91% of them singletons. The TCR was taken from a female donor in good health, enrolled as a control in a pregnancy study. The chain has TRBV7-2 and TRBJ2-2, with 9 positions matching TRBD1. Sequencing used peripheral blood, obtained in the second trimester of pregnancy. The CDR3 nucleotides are TGTGCCAGCAGCTTCCCTAGGACAGGGGCGAACACCGGGGAGCTGTTTTTT. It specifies CASSFPRTGANTGELFF.